Sequencing of this TCR beta chain was carried out in a study of spatial heterogeneity in lung cancer. Study-level information: The donor population consisted of approximately 70 patients with untreated, early-stage non-small cell lung cancer. Fewer alpha-chain than beta-chain sequences were consistently detected. General study points: Blood carried ubiquitous expanded tumor TCRs more at resection than follow-up.

Trimming removed 4 bases from V and 1 base from J; junction bases left unmatched: 9. Germline V gives CDR1 SGHRS, CDR2 YFSETQ. The CDR3 extends over 16 amino acids. TCR cDNA molecules each had a unique molecular identifier. TCRdb reprocessed the 5' RACE reads with MiXCR, giving one entry per CDR3 protein. The data hold some 120,000 distinct CDR3 sequences, with roughly an eighth observed a single time. Points on this clonotype: Its antigen remains unidentified.

Time point given: blood at routine non-recurrence follow-up after resection. Frozen PBMC, nontumor lung or tumor provided whole RNA, which was sequenced unsorted. The material sequenced was PBMCs, taken at follow-up. This chain joins TRBV5-1 and TRBJ2-5; 8 bases fit TRBD2. The clonotype comes from a male donor with early-stage non-small cell lung cancer. This CDR3 is CASSILSTSGQETQYF. In DNA form, the CDR3 reads TGCGCCAGCAGCATCTTAAGCACTAGCGGCCAAGAGACCCAGTACTTC.